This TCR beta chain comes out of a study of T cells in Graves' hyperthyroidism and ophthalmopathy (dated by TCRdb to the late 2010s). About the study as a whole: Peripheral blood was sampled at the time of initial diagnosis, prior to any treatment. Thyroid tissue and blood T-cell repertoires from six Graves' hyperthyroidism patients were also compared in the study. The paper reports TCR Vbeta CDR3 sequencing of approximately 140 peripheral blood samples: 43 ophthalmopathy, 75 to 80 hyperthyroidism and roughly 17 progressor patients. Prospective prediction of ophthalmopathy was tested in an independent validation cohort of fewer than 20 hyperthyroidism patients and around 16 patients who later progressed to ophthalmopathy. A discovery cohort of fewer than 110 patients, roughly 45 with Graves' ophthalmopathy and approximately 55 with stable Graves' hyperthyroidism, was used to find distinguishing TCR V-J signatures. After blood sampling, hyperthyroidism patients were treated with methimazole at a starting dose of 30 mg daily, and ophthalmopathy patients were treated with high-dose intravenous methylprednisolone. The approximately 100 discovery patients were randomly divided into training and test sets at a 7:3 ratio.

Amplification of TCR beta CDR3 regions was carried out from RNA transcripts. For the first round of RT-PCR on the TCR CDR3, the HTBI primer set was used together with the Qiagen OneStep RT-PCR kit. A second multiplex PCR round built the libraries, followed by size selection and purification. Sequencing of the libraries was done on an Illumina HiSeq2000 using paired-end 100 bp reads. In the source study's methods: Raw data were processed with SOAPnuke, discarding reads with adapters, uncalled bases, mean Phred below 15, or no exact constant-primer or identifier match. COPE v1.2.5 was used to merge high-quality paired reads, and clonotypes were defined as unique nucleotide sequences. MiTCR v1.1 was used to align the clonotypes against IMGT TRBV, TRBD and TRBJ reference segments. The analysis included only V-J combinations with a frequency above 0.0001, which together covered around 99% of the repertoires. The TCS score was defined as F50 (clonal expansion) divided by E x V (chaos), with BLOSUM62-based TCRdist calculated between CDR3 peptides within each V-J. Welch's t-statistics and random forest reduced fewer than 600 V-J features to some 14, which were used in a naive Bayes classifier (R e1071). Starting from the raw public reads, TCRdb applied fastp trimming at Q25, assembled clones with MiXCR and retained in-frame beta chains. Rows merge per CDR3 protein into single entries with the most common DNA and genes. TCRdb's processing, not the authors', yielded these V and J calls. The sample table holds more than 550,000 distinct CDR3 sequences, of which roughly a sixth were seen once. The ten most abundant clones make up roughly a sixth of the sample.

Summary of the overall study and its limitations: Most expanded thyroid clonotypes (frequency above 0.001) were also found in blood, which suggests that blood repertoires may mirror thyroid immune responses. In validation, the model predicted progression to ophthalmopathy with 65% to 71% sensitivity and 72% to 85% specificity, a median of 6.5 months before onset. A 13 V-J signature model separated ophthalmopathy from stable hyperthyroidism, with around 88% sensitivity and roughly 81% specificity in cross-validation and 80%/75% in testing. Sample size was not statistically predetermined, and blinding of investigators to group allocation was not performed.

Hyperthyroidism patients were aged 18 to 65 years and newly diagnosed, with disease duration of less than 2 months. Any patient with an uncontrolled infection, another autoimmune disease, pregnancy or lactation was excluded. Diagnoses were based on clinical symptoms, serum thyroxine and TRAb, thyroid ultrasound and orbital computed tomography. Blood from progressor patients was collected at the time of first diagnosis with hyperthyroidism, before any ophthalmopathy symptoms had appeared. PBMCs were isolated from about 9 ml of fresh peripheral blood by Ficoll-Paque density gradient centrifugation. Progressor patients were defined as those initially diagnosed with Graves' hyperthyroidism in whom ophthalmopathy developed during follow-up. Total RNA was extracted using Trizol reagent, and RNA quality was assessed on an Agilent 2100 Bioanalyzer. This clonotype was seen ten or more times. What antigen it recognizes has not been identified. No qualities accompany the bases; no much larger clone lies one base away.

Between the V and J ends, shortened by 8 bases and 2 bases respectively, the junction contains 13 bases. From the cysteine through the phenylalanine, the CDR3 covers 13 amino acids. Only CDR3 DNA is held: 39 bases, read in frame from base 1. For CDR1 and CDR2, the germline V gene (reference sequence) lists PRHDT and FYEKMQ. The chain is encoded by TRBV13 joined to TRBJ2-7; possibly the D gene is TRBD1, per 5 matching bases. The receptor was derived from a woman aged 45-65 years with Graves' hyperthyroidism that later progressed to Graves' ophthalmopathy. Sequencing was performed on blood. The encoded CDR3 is CASCAGSTYEQYF. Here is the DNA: TGTGCCAGCTGTGCAGGGTCGACCTACGAGCAGTACTTC.